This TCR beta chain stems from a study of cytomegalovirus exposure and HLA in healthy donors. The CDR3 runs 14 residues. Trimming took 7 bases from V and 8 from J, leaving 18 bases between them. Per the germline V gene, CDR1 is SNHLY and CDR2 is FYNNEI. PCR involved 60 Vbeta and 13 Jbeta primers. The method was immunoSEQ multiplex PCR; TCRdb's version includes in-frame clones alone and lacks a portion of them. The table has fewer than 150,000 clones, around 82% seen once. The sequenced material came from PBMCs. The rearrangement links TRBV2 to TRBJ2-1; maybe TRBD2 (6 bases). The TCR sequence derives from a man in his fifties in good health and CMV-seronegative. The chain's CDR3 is CASTNSREIYEQFF. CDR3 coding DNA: TGTGCCAGCACCAACTCCCGGGAGATCTATGAGCAGTTCTTC.